The 32 T cell receptor beta chains given below trace back to one sample, sequenced in a study of shared clonotypes between healthy human individuals. Produced via immunoSEQ multiplex PCR; TCRdb's table is partial and in-frame only. The repertoire includes more than 1,200,000 clones, 98% to 99% of them detected once, and 0.3% to 0.45% sits in the top ten. Source material: naive CD4+ T cells sorted from blood. As for subset: CD45RA+ positively selected. These receptors were collected from a man under 40 in good health.

This chain connects TRBV1 to TRBJ2-1; TRBD2 is taken as the D call from the table, unchecked against the DNA. TRBV1 is designated a pseudogene. The CDR3 length is 15 residues. For the CDR3, the DNA is TGCACCAGCAGGGAAAGGGGAGGGGCCTACAATGAGCAGTTCTTC. Its protein product is CTSRERGGAYNEQFF.

Turning to this clone: This sample includes further DNA sequences coding for the same CDR3. The chain combines TRBV18 with TRBJ2-1; 16 nucleotides line up with TRBD2. Germline V gene lookup returns CDR1 KGHSH and CDR2 LQKENI. Unmatched junction bases numbered 3, after V lost 3 bases and J lost 7 bases. This CDR3 is built from 16 residues. CDR3 residues: CASSPTGLAGGNEQFF. The CDR3 nucleotides are TGTGCCAGCTCACCTACGGGACTAGCGGGAGGGAATGAGCAGTTCTTC.

The chain joins TRBV27 to TRBJ2-5, with TRBD2 as a possible D gene (6 bases). This CDR3 spans 14 amino acids. Between the trimmed V and J ends, which lost 4 bases and 2 bases, there was a span of 11 bases. CDR1 and CDR2 from the germline V gene are MNHEY and SMNVEV (reference sequence). The CDR3 reads CASSSLALQETQYF. The DNA for the CDR3 is TGTGCCAGCAGTTCACTAGCATTACAAGAGACCCAGTACTTC.

This clone was seen a single time. V and J are TRBV6-1 and TRBJ2-1; weak D call: TRBD2 (6 bases). The CDR3 covers 14 residues. The germline V gene has CDR1 MNHNS and CDR2 SASEGT. The V end was cut by 8 bases, the J end by 6 bases, with 17 bases between. CDR3: CASLTSSLTNEQFF. The DNA for the CDR3 is TGTGCCAGCCTAACTAGCTCGCTAACCAATGAGCAGTTCTTC.

The CDR3 DNA is TGCGCCAGCAGCCAAGACGATGCAGGGGTGAGCTATGGCTACACCTTC. The encoded protein is CASSQDDAGVSYGYTF. The rearrangement uses TRBV4-3 and TRBJ1-2; a possible D gene is TRBD1 (6 bases). Trimming shortened V by 0 bases and J by 4 bases, and 15 bases separated the two germline ends. Germline loops: CDR1 LGHNA, CDR2 YSLEER. There are 16 residues in the CDR3.

Remarks on this clone: This same CDR3 is encoded by further DNA sequences in the sample. V is TRBV5-1 and J is TRBJ2-7; D ambiguous. The germline V gene encodes CDR1 SGHRS and CDR2 YFSETQ. The germline V and J ends were trimmed by 2 bases and 1 base, with 10 bases remaining between them. This CDR3 comprises 14 residues. CDR3 sequence reads: CASSLKDGSYEQYF. The CDR3 bases are TGCGCCAGCAGCTTAAAGGACGGGTCCTACGAGCAGTACTTC.

The rearrangement uses TRBV7-6 and TRBJ2-1, with 10 bases aligning to TRBD1. The CDR3 has 13 amino acids. V was clipped by 5 bases and J by 14 bases; unmatched bases: 9. Germline CDR1 reads SGHVS; CDR2 reads FNYEAQ. This CDR3 reads CASSRSGQGMEFF. In DNA, the CDR3 is TGTGCCAGCAGCCGGTCGGGACAGGGGATGGAGTTCTTC. The full variable domain, rest sourced from reference TRBV7-6 and TRBJ2-1, is GAGVSQSPRYKVTKRGQDVALRCDPISGHVSLYWYRQALGQGPEFLTYFNYEAQQDKSGLPNDRFSAERPEGSISTLTIQRTEQRDSAMYRCASSRSGQGMEFFGPGTRLTVL.

About this clone itself: Other DNA sequences in the same sample also yield this CDR3. This rearrangement joins TRBV5-1 to TRBJ1-2, with D unresolved. Trimming pared 0 bases from V and 2 bases from J, leaving 5 bases between. The CDR3 loop spans 13 amino acids. Germline assignment: CDR1 SGHRS and CDR2 YFSETQ. This chain's CDR3 is CASSLGQNYGYTF. Here the CDR3 DNA reads TGCGCCAGCAGCTTGGGTCAGAACTATGGCTACACCTTC.

The chain has TRBV7-6 and TRBJ2-5, with D perhaps TRBD1 (5 bases). Germline CDR1 SGHVS, CDR2 FNYEAQ. V lost 4 bases to trimming and J lost 5 bases, with 17 bases between them. The length of the CDR3 is 15 residues. The CDR3 DNA follows: TGTGCCAGCAGCTCAAATGCAGGGCTCGGCGAGACCCAGTACTTC. Translation: CASSSNAGLGETQYF.

This chain links TRBV29-1 with TRBJ2-1; TRBD2 aligns across 8 bases. This CDR3 is built from 17 residues. Germline V gives CDR1 SQVTM, CDR2 ANQGSEA. V lost 5 bases, J lost 4 bases, and 16 bases stayed unmatched. For the CDR3, the DNA is TGCAGCGTTCCGACTGGACTAGCCCGTTTTTATTACAATGAGCAGTTCTTC. The encoded protein is CSVPTGLARFYYNEQFF.

This chain joins TRBV5-1 and TRBJ2-5; TRBD2 aligns across 7 bases. From germline, CDR1 is SGHRS and CDR2 YFSETQ. The CDR3 totals 17 residues. After removal of 2 bases from V and 5 bases from J, the junction contained 15 bases not matched to a gene. The CDR3 DNA follows: TGCGCCAGCAGCTTTTCCCAACTGGCGGGAGTTTCGGAGACCCAGTACTTC. It yields the protein CASSFSQLAGVSETQYF.

In the case of this clone: Other nucleotide sequences from this sample produce the same CDR3. This rearrangement joins TRBV7-8 to TRBJ2-3; tentatively, D is TRBD1 (5 bases). Germline V gene sequence: CDR1 SGHVS, CDR2 FQNEAQ. The CDR3 extends over 13 amino acids. V shed 3 bases and J shed 3 bases, with 7 bases lying between them. The CDR3 is CASSFDRTDTQYF. DNA for the CDR3: TGTGCCAGCAGCTTCGACAGAACAGATACGCAGTATTTT.

The chain is built from TRBV5-1 and TRBJ2-7; 11 bases map to TRBD1. From germline, CDR1 is SGHRS and CDR2 YFSETQ. This CDR3 is built from 16 residues. The ends lost 2 bases at V and 4 bases at J; junction bases unmatched: 8. This chain's CDR3 is CASSFSPGQGEYEQYF. The CDR3 DNA is TGCGCCAGCAGCTTTTCTCCGGGACAGGGGGAGTACGAGCAGTACTTC.

V is TRBV7-2 and J is TRBJ1-1, with TRBD1 matching 7 bases. The germline CDR1 and CDR2 sequences are SGHTA and FQGNSA. The J segment lost 1 base and the V segment lost 0 bases, leaving 2 bases of the junction unmatched. The CDR3 contains 15 residues. The CDR3 DNA sequence: TGTGCCAGCAGCTTAGCGCGGACAGGGAACACTGAAGCTTTCTTT. It is translated as CASSLARTGNTEAFF.

The V call is TRBV7-9, the J call TRBJ2-5, with D tentatively TRBD1 or TRBD2 (5 bases each). Germline V lookup: CDR1 SEHNR, CDR2 FQNEAQ (reference sequence). Trimming pared 3 bases from V and 7 bases from J, leaving 18 bases between. This CDR3 contains 15 residues. This CDR3 reads CASSLVHGPGTTQYF. CDR3 DNA: TGTGCCAGCAGCTTGGTCCATGGGCCCGGGACGACCCAGTACTTC.

The chain combines TRBV6-1 with TRBJ2-2; D unresolved. The V and J ends lost 4 bases and 6 bases respectively, with 9 bases between them. CDR3 size: 13 residues. Germline V lookup: CDR1 MNHNS, CDR2 SASEGT. The CDR3 DNA follows: TGTGCCAGCAGTGTCTCCCTCTCCGGGGAGCTGTTTTTT. Translating gives CASSVSLSGELFF.

The CDR3 loop reads CAISKDTENYGYTF. The CDR3 region has the DNA TGTGCCATCTCGAAGGACACGGAGAACTATGGCTACACCTTC. V gene TRBV10-3 combines with J gene TRBJ1-2; a possible D gene is TRBD1 (5 bases). CDR1 is ENHRY and CDR2 is SYGVKD in the germline V gene. Between the trimmed V and J ends, which lost 8 bases and 2 bases, there was a span of 15 bases. The CDR3 runs to 14 residues.

The chain carries TRBV28 and TRBJ2-7; TRBD2 is a possible D gene (5 bases). Germline V lookup: CDR1 MDHEN, CDR2 SYDVKM. There are 15 residues in the CDR3. V was trimmed by 3 bases and J by 3 bases, leaving 15 bases between them. The CDR3 loop reads CASSLGIRTFYEQYF. CDR3 bases: TGTGCCAGCAGTTTGGGGATTCGGACTTTCTACGAGCAGTACTTC.

This chain joins TRBV2 and TRBJ2-7, with D possibly matching TRBD1 (5 bases). The CDR3 totals 12 residues. Per germline, CDR1 SNHLY and CDR2 FYNNEI. With 8 bases removed from V and 2 bases from J, the gap between germline ends came to 10 bases. CDR3 region: CASGTGPYEQYF. DNA of the CDR3: TGTGCCAGCGGAACAGGACCCTACGAGCAGTACTTC.

The chain is built from TRBV2 and TRBJ2-5; perhaps TRBD2 as D (7 bases). The germline V gene has CDR1 SNHLY and CDR2 FYNNEI. V dropped 1 base and J dropped 13 bases, with 19 bases sitting between them. This CDR3 region has 14 residues. This CDR3 reads CASSEGGGAGNGYF. CDR3 DNA sequence: TGTGCCAGCAGTGAAGGAGGGGGAGCGGGGAACGGGTACTTC.

The rearrangement joins TRBV9 to TRBJ2-5; TRBD2 matches at 13 bases. CDR3 length: 16 residues. Unmatched junction bases numbered 4, after V lost 0 bases and J lost 5 bases. From germline, CDR1 is SGDLS and CDR2 YYNGEE. In nucleotides, the CDR3 is TGTGCCAGCAGCGTAGGGACTAGCGGGAGTTTGGAGACCCAGTACTTC. The encoded protein is CASSVGTSGSLETQYF.

V and J are TRBV5-4 and TRBJ1-4, with TRBD1 as a possible D gene (5 bases). V shed 4 bases and J shed 5 bases, with 12 bases lying between them. The CDR3 consists of 14 residues. Per germline, CDR1 SGHNT and CDR2 YYREEE (reference sequence). The CDR3 is CASSPAQANEKLFF. The CDR3 DNA reads as TGTGCCAGCAGCCCGGCACAGGCGAATGAAAAACTGTTTTTT. The whole variable domain, filled in from reference TRBV5-4 and TRBJ1-4, reads ETGVTQSPTHLIKTRGQQVTLRCSSQSGHNTVSWYQQALGQGPQFIFQYYREEENGRGNFPPRFSGLQFPNYSSELNVNALELDDSALYLCASSPAQANEKLFFGSGTQLSVL.

This clone appeared a single time. The chain has TRBV18 and TRBJ2-5, with no clear D. CDR3 size: 13 residues. CDR1 KGHSH and CDR2 LQKENI come from the germline V gene. V shed 2 bases and J shed 4 bases, with 8 bases lying between them. CDR3 in amino acids: CASSPMGSETQYF. CDR3 nucleotide sequence: TGTGCCAGCTCACCAATGGGGTCAGAGACCCAGTACTTC.

The chain links TRBV7-9 to TRBJ1-1, with TRBD1 matching 7 bases. The CDR3 runs to 15 residues. Germline V gene lookup returns CDR1 SEHNR and CDR2 FQNEAQ (reference sequence). Trimming at V came to 5 bases and at J to 4 bases, leaving 10 bases not matched to a gene. The CDR3 DNA is TGTGCCAGCAGCCTCGACAGGGAGGCGGTCACTGAAGCTTTCTTT. Amino acids: CASSLDREAVTEAFF.

V is TRBV11-2 and J is TRBJ2-7; 9 nucleotides match TRBD2. Losses at the gene ends were 4 bases for V and 3 bases for J; bases not matched to a gene: 7. The germline V gene encodes CDR1 SGHAT and CDR2 FQNNGV. This CDR3 region has 15 residues. The CDR3 bases are TGTGCCAGCAGCTCATTAGCGGGAGCTATCTACGAGCAGTACTTC. It yields the protein CASSSLAGAIYEQYF.

About this clone itself: This same CDR3 is encoded by further DNA sequences in the sample. The chain is built from TRBV19 and TRBJ2-1; D possibly corresponds to TRBD1 (6 bases). Looked up from germline, CDR1 is LNHDA and CDR2 is SQIVND (reference sequence). V was shortened by 7 bases and J by 4 bases, with 11 bases between the two germline ends. This CDR3 region has 13 residues. This chain's CDR3 is CASTPTGYNEQFF. In nucleotides, the CDR3 is TGTGCCAGTACCCCCACAGGGTACAATGAGCAGTTCTTC.

V and J are TRBV21-1 and TRBJ2-7; the table's D call, TRBD2, has no DNA check behind it. TRBV21-1 is marked as a pseudogene. This CDR3 contains 17 residues. The CDR3 is CASSKARDKGPPYEQYF. The CDR3 nucleotides are TGTGCCAGCAGCAAAGCGAGGGATAAGGGCCCCCCCTACGAGCAGTACTTC.

The V gene is TRBV18, the J gene TRBJ2-1; D is undetermined. This CDR3 contains 13 residues. V lost 2 bases to trimming and J lost 7 bases, with 9 bases between them. Germline CDR1 reads KGHSH; CDR2 reads LQKENI. The CDR3 is CASSPRSLNEQFF. CDR3 in DNA: TGTGCCAGCTCACCAAGGAGTCTGAATGAGCAGTTCTTC.

This chain connects TRBV15 to TRBJ2-7, with a weak D call TRBD1 (5 bases). This CDR3 has 15 residues. Germline V gene data show CDR1 as LNHNV and CDR2 as YYDKDF (reference sequence). Trimming stripped 3 bases from V and 0 bases from J, with 12 bases between. This CDR3 reads CATSSGQGVSYEQYF. The CDR3 nucleotides are TGTGCCACCAGCAGTGGGCAGGGTGTCTCCTACGAGCAGTACTTC.

The gene calls are TRBV6-5 and TRBJ1-2; a possible D gene is TRBD1 (6 bases). Trimming cost V 6 bases and J 1 base, with 15 bases left between them. The CDR3 is made up of 15 amino acids. Per the germline V gene, CDR1 is MNHEY and CDR2 is SVGAGI. As DNA, the CDR3 is TGTGCCAGCAGCCCCCAAGGGGGGGATAACTATGGCTACACCTTC. It encodes CASSPQGGDNYGYTF.

The rearrangement joins TRBV6-6 to TRBJ2-7; 10 nucleotides align to TRBD2. Looked up from germline, CDR1 is MNHNY and CDR2 is SVGAGI (reference sequence). This CDR3 has 14 residues. The V segment lost 7 bases and the J segment 2 bases; nucleotides outside the gene matches: 5. CDR3 bases: TGTGCCAGCAACCTAGCGGGAGTACCCTACGAGCAGTACTTC. Amino acids: CASNLAGVPYEQYF.

In DNA, the CDR3 is TGTGCCAGCAGTGAAATGGGGCAGAACACTGAAGCTTTCTTT. Protein sequence: CASSEMGQNTEAFF. The genes are TRBV2 and TRBJ1-1; D is possibly TRBD1 (5 bases). This CDR3 is built from 14 residues. Germline V lookup: CDR1 SNHLY, CDR2 FYNNEI. V was pared by 2 bases and J by 1 base, with 8 bases between.